One TCR beta chain is described in this entry. The record originates from a study of blood T cell repertoires in COVID-19. Study overall: The study drew acute and convalescent COVID-19 samples from the United States, Italy and Spain.

Assay: immunoSEQ multiplex PCR; the TCRdb copy retains only in-frame clones and omits some. The sample comprises some 200,000 clones, 80% to 85% of which are singletons, and 8% to 9% rests with the top ten. CDR3 size: 17 residues. The V segment lost 5 bases and the J segment 2 bases; nucleotides outside the gene matches: 10. Germline V gives CDR1 MDHEN, CDR2 SYDVKM. Study members were between 18 and 89 years old and lived in 20 to 30 US regions. Which cohort a participant joined came from the clinical history participants gave. The sample comprised PBMCs or T cells enriched from blood (not recorded which). This sequence joins TRBV28 and TRBJ2-2, with 8 bases lining up with TRBD1. The receptor's source is a woman in her forties or fifties with acute COVID-19. The CDR3: CASSPGTGAPNTGELFF. The CDR3 DNA reads TGTGCCAGCAGTCCCGGGACAGGAGCCCCTAACACCGGGGAGCTGTTTTTT.